The clone carrying this TCR beta chain has ten or more counts. Its specificity is unknown. Germline assignment: CDR1 SGHAT and CDR2 FQNNGV. Unmatched junction bases numbered 6, after V lost 5 bases and J lost 4 bases. CDR3 length: 15 residues. The sample comes from a study of T cells in Graves' hyperthyroidism and ophthalmopathy. Background on the study: Peripheral blood was taken when the disease was first diagnosed, before any treatment began. Findings of the study overall: Expanded thyroid clonotypes (above 0.001) were mostly also found in blood.

Uncontrolled infection, other autoimmune disease, pregnancy or lactation led to exclusion. Amplification of TCR beta CDR3 regions was performed using RNA transcripts as template. Primed by the HTBI set, a first-round RT-PCR was run on the TCR CDR3. TCRdb re-analysed the multiplex PCR reads in MiXCR, keeping a single row per CDR3 protein. The repertoire consists of hundreds of thousands of distinct CDR3 sequences, with approximately 15% occurring once and the leading ten covering 18%. Sequencing was carried out using blood. The TCR originated in a woman between 18 and 29 years old with Graves' hyperthyroidism. The J gene is TRBJ2-7, the V gene TRBV11-2, with 12 bases that match TRBD2. CDR3 amino acids: CASSRGTSGRYEQYF. Written as DNA, the CDR3 is TGTGCCAGCAGCCGAGGGACTAGCGGGCGGTACGAGCAGTACTTC.